The 17 T cell receptor beta chains below all came from one sample that was sequenced in a study of blood T cell repertoires in COVID-19. Profiling relied on immunoSEQ multiplex PCR, and the TCRdb table lists in-frame clones only, not all of them. This table has roughly 250,000 clones, 82% appearing once. Sequences were obtained from peripheral blood. Every receptor here comes from an elderly woman with acute or convalescent COVID-19.

This chain links TRBV27 with TRBJ1-6; D might be TRBD1 (6 bases). This CDR3 spans 13 amino acids. With 7 bases removed from V and 6 bases from J, the gap between germline ends came to 10 bases. The germline V gene encodes CDR1 MNHEY and CDR2 SMNVEV (reference sequence). The CDR3 DNA is TGTGCCAGCACTGGGGGCCCTAATTCACCCCTCCACTTT. Residues: CASTGGPNSPLHF.

The V and J genes are TRBV28 and TRBJ1-2; perhaps TRBD1 as D (5 bases). Germline V gene data show CDR1 as MDHEN and CDR2 as SYDVKM. The CDR3 has 14 amino acids. V was pared by 6 bases and J by 7 bases, with 18 bases between. CDR3 nucleotides: TGTGCCAGCAGCCCGTTGGGGGGGGTAGGTGGCTACACCTTC. Encoded protein: CASSPLGGVGGYTF.

This clone was seen only a few times. The chain employs TRBV21-1 and TRBJ1-5; TRBD1, the D gene given by the table, was not confirmed from the DNA. TRBV21-1 is a known pseudogene. This CDR3 has 17 residues. CDR3 DNA: TGTGCCAGCAGCAAACGGGACAGGGGAGTTCGCAATCAGCCCCAGCATTTT. Protein product: CASSKRDRGVRNQPQHF.

The V and J genes are TRBV19 and TRBJ1-6; maybe TRBD1 (6 bases). Trimming shortened V by 4 bases and J by 10 bases, and 14 bases separated the two germline ends. The germline V gene has CDR1 LNHDA and CDR2 SQIVND (reference sequence). CDR3 size: 14 residues. CDR3 bases: TGTGCCAGTAGTACGGACAGAGCCAGCTCACCCCTCCACTTT. This gives the protein CASSTDRASSPLHF.

The chain carries TRBV5-1 and TRBJ2-3; TRBD2 matches 10 bases. The germline CDR1 and CDR2 sequences are SGHRS and YFSETQ. This CDR3 contains 15 residues. Trimming removed 1 base from V and 4 bases from J; junction bases left unmatched: 3. The CDR3 protein is CASSLSLAGADTQYF. In nucleotides, the CDR3 is TGCGCCAGCAGCTTGTCCCTAGCGGGAGCAGATACGCAGTATTTT. Variable domain in full (rest from reference TRBV5-1 and TRBJ2-3): KAGVTQTPRYLIKTRGQQVTLSCSPISGHRSVSWYQQTPGQGLQFLFEYFSETQRNKGNFPGRFSGRQFSNSRSEMNVSTLELGDSALYLCASSLSLAGADTQYFGPGTRLTVL.

This clone was detected a few times. The gene calls are TRBV2 and TRBJ1-5; D might be TRBD1 (5 bases). CDR1 and CDR2 from the germline V gene are SNHLY and FYNNEI. V was cut by 4 bases and J by 2 bases, with 9 bases left in between. The CDR3 sequence is 14 residues long. CDR3 amino acids: CASSAQGGNQPQHF. DNA of the CDR3: TGTGCCAGCAGTGCTCAGGGTGGCAATCAGCCCCAGCATTTT.

J is TRBJ2-7 and V is TRBV7-9, with 10 nucleotides matching TRBD2. With V trimmed by 5 bases and J by 6 bases, 7 bases remained unmatched. Germline values: CDR1 SEHNR, CDR2 FQNEAQ (reference sequence). The CDR3 covers 14 residues. CDR3 residues: CASSLPGLASEQYF. The CDR3 bases are TGTGCCAGCAGCCTTCCGGGACTAGCGAGCGAGCAGTACTTC.

The J gene is TRBJ1-1, the V gene TRBV18; 10 bases align to TRBD1. Germline assignment: CDR1 KGHSH and CDR2 LQKENI. Trimming at V came to 6 bases and at J to 2 bases, leaving 9 bases not matched to a gene. The CDR3 sequence is 16 residues long. CDR3 protein: CASSAAGTGVNTEAFF. CDR3 in DNA: TGTGCCAGCTCGGCGGCCGGGACAGGGGTAAACACTGAAGCTTTCTTT.

CDR3 nucleotides: TGTGCCAGCAGCGAAAGGGGCCCGGGGATGGGGGAGGAAAATACGCAGTATTTT. Its translation: CASSERGPGMGEENTQYF. The V and J genes are TRBV7-9 and TRBJ2-3; D may be TRBD2 (6 bases). CDR3 length equals 18 residues. V was clipped by 5 bases and J by 7 bases, with 28 bases between them. Germline assignment: CDR1 SEHNR and CDR2 FQNEAQ (reference sequence).

Here the CDR3 reads CASSEGLAGGHKDTGELFF. CDR3 sequence (DNA): TGTGCCAGCAGTGAGGGACTAGCGGGAGGTCATAAAGACACCGGGGAGCTGTTTTTT. V and J are TRBV6-4 and TRBJ2-2; 15 nucleotides match TRBD2. This CDR3 region has 19 residues. Germline loops: CDR1 MRHNA, CDR2 SNTAGT. Unmatched junction bases numbered 8, after V lost 3 bases and J lost 3 bases.

V gene TRBV18 combines with J gene TRBJ2-3; 10 bases match TRBD1. Germline lookup yields CDR1 KGHSH and CDR2 LQKENI. V was clipped by 2 bases and J by 3 bases; unmatched bases: 5. The CDR3 has 16 residues. CDR3 region: CASSPGWTGGTDTQYF. The CDR3 coding sequence is TGTGCCAGCTCACCAGGTTGGACAGGGGGTACAGATACGCAGTATTTT. Complete variable domain (other parts from reference TRBV18 and TRBJ2-3): NAGVMQNPRHLVRRRGQEARLRCSPMKGHSHVYWYRQLPEEGLKFMVYLQKENIIDESGMPKERFSAEFPKEGPSILRIQQVVRGDSAAYFCASSPGWTGGTDTQYFGPGTRLTVL.

The chain has TRBV19 and TRBJ1-2; unclear D gene. The CDR3 loop spans 14 amino acids. CDR1 is LNHDA and CDR2 is SQIVND in the germline V gene (reference sequence). The V and J ends lost 5 bases and 4 bases respectively, with 14 bases between them. As DNA, the CDR3 is TGTGCCAGTAGTCCCAATGAGCGACCCTATGGCTACACCTTC. It specifies CASSPNERPYGYTF.

J is TRBJ2-3 and V is TRBV19; TRBD1 agrees at 7 bases. The CDR3 totals 15 residues. Germline-derived CDR1 and CDR2 are LNHDA and SQIVND (reference sequence). Trimming at V came to 5 bases and at J to 3 bases, leaving 8 bases not matched to a gene. CDR3 residues: CASSYRDRATDTQYF. DNA for the CDR3: TGTGCCAGTAGTTACCGAGACAGGGCTACAGATACGCAGTATTTT.

V and J are TRBV18 and TRBJ1-1; 9 bases line up with TRBD1. The CDR3 loop spans 14 amino acids. CDR1 is KGHSH, CDR2 LQKENI, per germline. After removal of 6 bases from V and 6 bases from J, the junction contained 8 bases not matched to a gene. Here the CDR3 DNA reads TGTGCCAGCTCGCCTGACAGGGGGACCGCTGAAGCTTTCTTT. This translates into CASSPDRGTAEAFF.

This clone has just one count. The J gene is TRBJ1-2, the V gene TRBV19; 7 nucleotides align to TRBD1. Germline trimming cut 6 bases from V and 2 bases from J; bases unmatched to any gene: 6. Germline V gives CDR1 LNHDA, CDR2 SQIVND (reference sequence). This CDR3 is 14 amino acids long. The CDR3 reads CASSSGQVNYGYTF. The CDR3 DNA reads TGTGCCAGTAGCTCCGGACAGGTGAACTATGGCTACACCTTC.

The rearrangement links TRBV2 to TRBJ1-5; D uncertain. Between the trimmed V and J ends, which lost 4 bases and 7 bases, there was a span of 14 bases. The CDR3 length is 14 residues. Germline values: CDR1 SNHLY, CDR2 FYNNEI. DNA for the CDR3: TGTGCCAGCAGTGGGACCGGGGAAACCCAGCCCCAGCATTTT. This sequence encodes CASSGTGETQPQHF.

The J gene is TRBJ2-7, the V gene TRBV28; TRBD1 matches at 7 bases. Germline CDR1 reads MDHEN; CDR2 reads SYDVKM. This CDR3 is built from 12 residues. The V segment lost 7 bases and the J segment 5 bases; nucleotides outside the gene matches: 5. The CDR3 sequence: CASTRGRDEQYF. The CDR3, as DNA: TGTGCCAGCACGAGGGGGCGAGACGAGCAGTACTTC.